This T cell receptor (beta chain) was sequenced for a study of OX40 agonist ivuxolimab in advanced cancers. Generated by immunoSEQ multiplex PCR, the TCRdb table keeps only in-frame clones and is missing some. The sample has about 90,000 clones, about 87% seen once. The sequence came from an adult with an advanced solid tumor such as melanoma, head and neck, liver or kidney cancer. The source was CD4+ or CD8+ T cells sorted from blood, collected in a trial of the OX40 agonist ivuxolimab.

DNA for the CDR3: TGCGCCAGGAAGGCCCATGAAGCTTTCTTT. Translating it yields CARKAHEAFF. This chain joins TRBV10-2 and TRBJ1-1; D is uncertain. The CDR3 covers 10 residues. Between the trimmed V and J ends, which lost 9 bases and 7 bases, there was a span of 9 bases. Per germline, CDR1 WSHSY and CDR2 SAAADI.